Below, one TCR beta chain is given with its context. This clone has more than one count but fewer than ten. The antigen it binds to is not known. No base quality values were provided; no much bigger clone lies one nucleotide off. A distance of 26 bases separates the germline ends of V and J, which lose 5 bases and 5 bases respectively. The germline V gene specifies SNHLY as CDR1 and FYNNEI as CDR2. The CDR3 goes from the cysteine to the phenylalanine over 18 residues. Just the 54-base CDR3 DNA is kept, in frame starting at base 1. The cohort comprised some 700 healthy bone marrow donors. All cohort members were sampled while nominally healthy, although unrecorded immune exposures were likely present. The donor tested CMV seropositive, placing the donor among the 289 seropositive members of the cohort. A peripheral blood sample was collected from each donor, and TCR beta sequencing was performed on peripheral blood mononuclear cells. Genomic DNA extraction from the blood cell samples was performed with the Qiagen DNeasy Blood Extraction Kit.

This specimen comes from a study of cytomegalovirus exposure and HLA in healthy donors (dated by TCRdb to 2015 to 2018). Study-level background: According to an earlier analysis of several hundred of the donors, roughly 180 million T cells yielded 95 million to 140 million unique TCR beta sequences and 276 Gb of sequence data. Donor age, sex, ethnicity and CMV serostatus were collected together with the repertoire data. In addition to the first cohort of 500 to 850 subjects, a separate validation cohort of 130 or so different subjects was used. An early release that covered 640 HLA-typed donors contained about 290 gigabases of sequencing data and approximately 85 million unique TCR sequences. To predict cytomegalovirus infection status, the study brought together high-throughput TCR immunosequencing, statistical association of individual TCRs with disease status, and machine learning. In a later genetic analysis, genome-wide SNP genotypes for 398 of the 666 donors were used, and that subset was treated as a discovery cohort. In the later analysis, no new phenotypic data were used to find candidate immune exposures; instead, reliance was placed on TCR beta sequences and their occurrence across donors. Every discovery cohort repertoire had been produced on one sequencing platform. Typing coverage varied by locus: roughly 620-630 donors for A, B, C, DRB1 and DQB1; roughly 510 for DQA1; 600 to 610 for DPA1; some 470 for DPB1. Both class I and class II loci were covered by HLA typing, at four-digit resolution. The study used immunosequencing to profile the T cell repertoires of approximately 640 subjects and linked those repertoires to cytomegalovirus serostatus. The study aimed to test whether cataloging public T cell receptors could reveal signatures of past pathogen exposure. Four to six DR-DQ haplotypes were handled as single units for association and clustering, since linkage in the cohort was strong. The genetic ancestry cluster associated with self-reported Caucasian donors included 81% of the roughly 360 genotyped donors. Among 300 to 450 genotyped donors of the cohort, an average of approximately 230,000 unique TCR beta nucleotide sequences were sequenced per donor, around 20% of them non-productive. A later analysis re-analyzed previously published TCR beta repertoires from approximately 700 donors and added high-resolution HLA genotyping to study TCR occurrence patterns. To decide whether each TCR beta V gene segment behaved as functional or pseudogenic, an earlier analysis of some 600 of the donors relied on high-throughput TCR beta sequencing. Study-wide findings and limitations: A further reported finding was that TCR beta sequences accurately predicted the HLA-A and HLA-B alleles for most subjects in the first cohort. The only immune exposure information available for the cohort was CMV serostatus. Most CMV-associated TCR beta chains appeared to be HLA-restricted in a later analysis, and the HLA associations seemed to be driven largely by CMV exposure. In a later analysis, 16,951 TCR beta sequences were associated with specific HLA alleles at a false discovery rate of 0.05. The study listed 150 to 200 TCR beta chains as associated with cytomegalovirus. Assigning TCR associations to individual alleles was difficult when HLA alleles, especially DR and DQ, strongly co-occurred. Cytomegalovirus status was reported to be diagnosed by the classifier with high specificity and sensitivity in both the original and validation cohorts. According to a later genetic analysis, donors in an Asian-associated ancestry cluster had fewer N-insertions in productive TCRs than the approximately 690-donor mean. Several of the top co-occurrence clusters appeared to be linked to parvovirus B19, influenza, CMV and Epstein-Barr virus, according to a later analysis. Across donors, most TCR sequences were observed very rarely, whereas some public TCRs were present in many individuals. Compared with equally common non-associated chains, HLA-associated TCR beta chains in a later analysis were more clonally expanded and had lower generation probabilities. Because the 87-base-pair reads could not distinguish some IMGT-functional V segments, including TRBV6-2 and TRBV6-3, those segments were excluded. Only TCR beta chains were sequenced in this cohort, and the absence of alpha or paired-chain data limited detectable features. The presence/absence analyses assumed that sequencing depth was roughly uniform across donors, and that assumption may not be true. A cluster of highly shared sequence variants was judged likely to represent a technical artifact of the sequencing pipeline. In an earlier analysis of fewer than 750 of the donors, most TCR beta V segments were observed in productive rearrangements about 90% or about 30% of the time, broadly matching IMGT annotations. V-gene and J-gene trimming of TCR beta chains was associated with a missense DCLRE1C variant in a later genetic analysis, and the association was replicated in an independent cohort. Linkage disequilibrium might explain the correlated functional status among segregating V segments, but an unknown experimental factor could not be excluded. HLA typing was unavailable for some donors at each locus, so association tests used only the typed subset. Because counts were too low, roughly 18 rarely observed V segments, including chromosome 9 orphons, were left out of the earlier analysis of about 500 of the donors. It was suggested by the authors that the approach could potentially be generalized to other disease states and immunological phenotypes. In vitro tests confirmed that a few of the cytomegalovirus-associated TCR beta chains recognize cytomegalovirus antigens. A later analysis found that TCR association rates varied across HLA loci, with DRB1 alleles showing the most associated TCRs and HLA-C alleles the fewest.

Preparation of the library involved the immunoSEQ multiplex PCR assay. For the multiplex PCR, a mixture combining 60 forward primers for TCR Vbeta segments and 13 reverse primers for TCR Jbeta segments was used. Amplification of the CDR3 region of rearranged TCR beta genes was performed with a multiplex PCR assay on genomic DNA. On the Illumina HiSeq System, the amplified TCR beta libraries were sequenced as 87-base-pair reads. Regarding the original processing steps: In a later analysis, some 80 million unique TCR beta chains were counted across the 650 to 750 repertoires, and approximately 11 million of these chains were shared by at least two donors. Raw reads were error-corrected and collapsed into unique sequences with a nearest-neighbor algorithm that merged closely related sequences to remove PCR and sequencing errors. To assign V, D and J gene segments, CDR3 sequences were aligned to IMGT reference sequences. For a sequence to be retained, a match of at least six nucleotides to both a V gene segment and a J gene segment was required. Rearrangements were classified as productive when the CDR3 lacked stop codons and remained in frame with V and J, and all other rearrangements were classified as non-productive. CDR3 was defined according to IMGT convention as the region running from the second conserved V-encoded cysteine to the conserved J-encoded phenylalanine. Sequences without an unambiguous match to a single V gene segment were excluded from the earlier analysis of several hundred of the donors. In an earlier analysis of almost 600 of the donors, a V segment was called functional when productive rearrangements were above 56.7%, and segregating when the standard deviation between donors exceeded 5%. A statistical classification framework was developed to diagnose cytomegalovirus status using the catalog of TCR beta chain sequences. A later analysis assigned V and J genes by comparing TCR nucleotide sequences with IMGT/GENE-DB human TR gene sequences. The TCRdist pipeline was used in a later analysis to assign CDR3 sequences and most-parsimonious VDJ recombination scenarios. In a later analysis, each TCR beta chain was defined by its CDR3 amino acid sequence together with its V-gene family, and reads lacking a unique V-gene family were excluded. As a way to deal with suspected cross-contamination and a sequencing artifact, a later analysis dropped nearly 600 nucleotide sequences that were highly shared and had low generation probability. In a later analysis, a clonal expansion index was calculated for each public chain from normalized within-repertoire ranks of inferred template counts. In a later analysis, generation probabilities were computed with a VDJ recombination model fitted to out-of-frame rearrangements, and the resulting probabilities were checked against IGoR. In a later analysis, hypergeometric tests were used to score TCR-TCR, TCR-HLA and TCR-CMV co-occurrence, with a repertoire-size bias correction applied to TCR pairs. A later analysis estimated false discovery rates by permuting HLA or CMV assignments 20 times. In a later analysis, co-occurring TCRs were grouped using DBSCAN, with TCRdist sequence similarity added in when clustering inside HLA-allele-positive subsets. Co-occurrence clustering excluded repertoires with fewer than 30,000 or more than 120,000 public chains, plus five with anomalous nucleotide sharing. The clones in this table, taken by TCRdb from immuneACCESS, are in-frame only. Not every clone is retained; where verified, under half of the shortfall comes from an unresolved V gene, and the cause of the rest is unknown. For V, J and clone size, that table is used; D and trimming come from the DNA. This sample is represented by 89,000 or so clones; approximately 72% of them were singletons. The ten largest clones take up 9.5% to 13% of the sample.

The specimen was PBMCs. The TCR was taken from a man aged 18 to 29 in good health and CMV-seropositive. The sequence joins TRBV2 to TRBJ2-3, with TRBD2 as a weak D call on 6 bases. In nucleotide form, the sequence is TGTGCCAGCAGTTCCTTAAGAGGAGGGGACCGTAAAGGAGATACGCAGTATTTT. Translated, this gives CASSSLRGGDRKGDTQYF. Where the CDR3 stops, the reference TRBV2 and TRBJ2-3 genes take over; the full variable domain is EPEVTQTPSHQVTQMGQEVILRCVPISNHLYFYWYRQILGQKVEFLVSFYNNEISEKSEIFDDQFSVERPDGSNFTLKIRSTKLEDSAMYFCASSSLRGGDRKGDTQYFGPGTRLTVL.